A single sample is the source of the 28 T cell receptor beta chains below, sequenced in a study of T cell changes during pregnancy in multiple sclerosis. TCRdb's copy holds only in-frame clones and misses some; the assay was immunoSEQ multiplex PCR. This table has roughly 110,000 clones, 80% to 95% appearing once. Sequenced here: peripheral blood, sampled in the third trimester of pregnancy. Receptors were obtained from a female donor with multiple sclerosis, enrolled in a pregnancy study.

The rearrangement joins TRBV4-2 to TRBJ1-6; D may be TRBD1 (5 bases). Germline CDR1 LGHNA, CDR2 YNFKEQ. V was pared by 4 bases and J by 6 bases, with 7 bases between. The CDR3 is made up of 13 amino acids. The chain's CDR3 is CASSRGLNSPLHF. CDR3 coding DNA: TGTGCCAGCAGCCGGGGACTTAATTCACCCCTCCACTTT.

The rearrangement links TRBV18 to TRBJ1-4; D may be TRBD1 (6 bases). This CDR3 is built from 14 residues. Germline V gene lookup returns CDR1 KGHSH and CDR2 LQKENI. Between the trimmed V and J ends, which lost 3 bases and 7 bases, there was a span of 12 bases. The CDR3 sequence: CASSPSGTPEKLFF. In nucleotides, the CDR3 is TGTGCCAGCTCACCGTCCGGGACACCTGAAAAACTGTTTTTT. Together with reference TRBV18 and TRBJ1-4, the CDR3 gives the full variable domain: NAGVMQNPRHLVRRRGQEARLRCSPMKGHSHVYWYRQLPEEGLKFMVYLQKENIIDESGMPKERFSAEFPKEGPSILRIQQVVRGDSAAYFCASSPSGTPEKLFFGSGTQLSVL.

The rearrangement uses TRBV7-9 and TRBJ2-3; TRBD1 is a possible D gene (5 bases). Germline CDR1 and CDR2: SEHNR and FQNEAQ (reference sequence). V was pared by 1 base and J by 1 base, with 15 bases between. The CDR3 spans 17 residues. The CDR3 loop is CASSLGGREFRTDTQYF. The CDR3 DNA follows: TGTGCCAGCAGCTTAGGAGGCAGGGAATTCCGCACAGATACGCAGTATTTT.

The chain couples TRBV7-6 to TRBJ2-3; D ambiguous. Per the germline V gene, CDR1 is SGHVS and CDR2 is FNYEAQ. The CDR3 extends over 13 amino acids. V gave up 6 bases and J gave up 0 bases, with 7 bases separating them. CDR3 DNA: TGTGCCAGCAGGCGATCTAGCACAGATACGCAGTATTTT. Protein product: CASRRSSTDTQYF. Full variable domain (remainder filled in from reference TRBV7-6 and TRBJ2-3): GAGVSQSPRYKVTKRGQDVALRCDPISGHVSLYWYRQALGQGPEFLTYFNYEAQQDKSGLPNDRFSAERPEGSISTLTIQRTEQRDSAMYRCASRRSSTDTQYFGPGTRLTVL.

This clone was picked up a small number of times. The chain employs TRBV7-9 and TRBJ1-1, with no clear D. The CDR3 totals 17 residues. Germline-derived CDR1 and CDR2 are SEHNR and FQNEAQ (reference sequence). Trimming pared 2 bases from V and 1 base from J, leaving 17 bases between. The CDR3 sequence: CASSLLAISLGNTEAFF. DNA for the CDR3: TGTGCCAGCAGCTTACTCGCCATCAGTCTTGGGAACACTGAAGCTTTCTTT.

This chain joins TRBV15 and TRBJ2-1, with a tentative D call TRBD2 (6 bases). The CDR3 is 14 amino acids. Germline CDR1 LNHNV, CDR2 YYDKDF (reference sequence). The ends were cut back, 8 bases at V and 0 bases at J, with 11 bases in the middle. The CDR3 DNA reads as TGTGCCACCTCTAAGGAGGGCTCCTACAATGAGCAGTTCTTC. Translating gives CATSKEGSYNEQFF.

The gene calls are TRBV2 and TRBJ1-1; TRBD1 agrees at 8 bases. Germline V gives CDR1 SNHLY, CDR2 FYNNEI. The ends lost 2 bases at V and 6 bases at J; junction bases unmatched: 11. The CDR3 loop spans 16 amino acids. The CDR3 DNA reads as TGTGCCAGCAGTGAACTACTCACAGGGGGTGGATCTGAAGCTTTCTTT. As protein: CASSELLTGGGSEAFF.

This chain connects TRBV6-1 to TRBJ2-1, with 11 bases lining up with TRBD2. V was clipped by 0 bases and J by 7 bases; unmatched bases: 5. This CDR3 contains 16 residues. The germline gives CDR1 MNHNS, CDR2 SASEGT. The CDR3: CASSEAASGGQNEQFF. CDR3 sequence (DNA): TGTGCCAGCAGTGAAGCTGCTAGCGGGGGGCAGAATGAGCAGTTCTTC.

This clone was counted a few times. This chain links TRBV29-1 with TRBJ1-1; 9 positions match TRBD1. This CDR3 has 13 amino acids. V dropped 6 bases and J dropped 3; count of bases not matched to a gene: 5. Looked up from germline, CDR1 is SQVTM and CDR2 is ANQGSEA. CDR3 nucleotide sequence: TGCAGCGTCGGACAGGGGATTTACACTGAAGCTTTCTTT. This codes for CSVGQGIYTEAFF.

This clone was found once. J is TRBJ1-1 and V is TRBV6-1, with a tentative D call TRBD1 (6 bases). Trimming cost V 5 bases and J 4 bases, with 11 bases left between them. In germline, CDR1 is MNHNS, CDR2 SASEGT. The CDR3 extends over 13 amino acids. CDR3 bases: TGTGCCAGCAGTATCAGGGGATCCACTGAAGCTTTCTTT. Translating gives CASSIRGSTEAFF.

This chain joins TRBV27 and TRBJ2-5; tentative D call: TRBD1 (8 bases). CDR1 is MNHEY and CDR2 is SMNVEV in the germline V gene (reference sequence). The CDR3 has 14 residues. Trimming stripped 3 bases from V and 5 bases from J, with 13 bases between. The CDR3 sequence: CASSFDRGGETQYF. The CDR3 bases are TGTGCCAGCAGTTTCGACAGGGGAGGGGAGACCCAGTACTTC.

This sequence joins TRBV30 and TRBJ2-5; weak D call: TRBD1 (5 bases). CDR3 length: 15 amino acids. Trimming cost V 2 bases and J 5 bases, with 18 bases left between them. Germline V lookup: CDR1 GTSNPN, CDR2 SVGIG (reference sequence). The CDR3 DNA follows: TGTGCCTGGAGTCGTTGGACCCAGGGTGAGGAGACCCAGTACTTC. Its protein product is CAWSRWTQGEETQYF. Full variable domain (remainder filled in from reference TRBV30 and TRBJ2-5): SQTIHQWPATLVQPVGSPLSLECTVEGTSNPNLYWYRQAAGRGLQLLFYSVGIGQISSEVPQNLSASRPQDRQFILSSKKLLLSDSGFYLCAWSRWTQGEETQYFGPGTRLLVL.

J is TRBJ2-1 and V is TRBV2; a possible D gene is TRBD2 (6 bases). The CDR3 is 17 residues long. The germline V gene has CDR1 SNHLY and CDR2 FYNNEI. V shed 6 bases and J shed 6 bases, with 24 bases lying between them. The CDR3 loop is CASSLLLPGLPTNEQFF. The CDR3 coding sequence is TGTGCCAGCAGCCTCCTCCTCCCGGGACTTCCGACCAATGAGCAGTTCTTC.

V gene TRBV6-5 combines with J gene TRBJ1-2; 11 nucleotides line up with TRBD1. V dropped 5 bases and J dropped 6; count of bases not matched to a gene: 5. CDR3 length: 14 amino acids. Germline CDR1 is MNHEY and CDR2 is SVGAGI. The DNA of the CDR3 is TGTGCCAGCAGTAGGGACAGGGGGTTTAATGGCTACACCTTC. It translates to CASSRDRGFNGYTF.

The chain has TRBV30 and TRBJ2-7, with D possibly being TRBD1 (6 bases). The CDR3 loop spans 13 amino acids. Germline V gives CDR1 GTSNPN, CDR2 SVGIG (reference sequence). Deletions cut 4 bases from V and 3 bases from J, with 13 bases between. CDR3 protein: CAWKGDKHYEQYF. The CDR3, as DNA: TGTGCCTGGAAAGGGGACAAGCACTACGAGCAGTACTTC.

This clone was counted a single time. The chain carries TRBV14 and TRBJ1-2; D not resolved. In germline, CDR1 is SGHDN, CDR2 FVKESK. V gave up 4 bases and J gave up 3 bases, with 9 bases separating them. The CDR3 is 13 amino acids. CDR3 in amino acids: CASSRETYYGYTF. Here the CDR3 DNA reads TGTGCCAGCAGCCGAGAGACTTACTATGGCTACACCTTC.

The V gene is TRBV10-3, the J gene TRBJ1-1; 7 nucleotides line up with TRBD1. The CDR3 length is 15 residues. CDR1 is ENHRY, CDR2 SYGVKD, per germline. V lost 9 bases, J lost 0 bases, and 10 bases stayed unmatched. The CDR3: CAIQDRSAMNTEAFF. The CDR3 DNA sequence: TGTGCCATTCAGGACAGGTCCGCCATGAACACTGAAGCTTTCTTT.

This sequence joins TRBV30 and TRBJ2-3; the D gene is possibly TRBD2 (5 bases). The CDR3 consists of 14 residues. V lost 0 bases and J lost 10, with 17 bases in between. Germline V gives CDR1 GTSNPN, CDR2 SVGIG (reference sequence). The CDR3 nucleotides are TGTGCCTGGAGTGTACAAAGAGGGAGTGGGCCGCAGTATTTT. Translated: CAWSVQRGSGPQYF.

The chain carries TRBV4-2 and TRBJ1-6; D call uncertain. The V and J ends lost 0 bases and 7 bases respectively, with 10 bases between them. Germline CDR1 and CDR2: LGHNA and YNFKEQ. The CDR3 spans 15 residues. The CDR3 here is CASSQENRANSPLHF. For the CDR3, the DNA is TGTGCCAGCAGCCAAGAGAACAGAGCCAATTCACCCCTCCACTTT.

The V and J genes are TRBV7-3 and TRBJ1-5; D unresolved. Germline V gives CDR1 SGHTA, CDR2 FQGTGA. The CDR3 has 14 amino acids. Between the trimmed V and J ends, which lost 7 bases and 4 bases, there was a span of 14 bases. The CDR3 DNA is TGTGCCAGCACCGTTAAACAGTGTAATCAGCCCCAGCATTTT. Its protein is CASTVKQCNQPQHF. The whole variable domain, filled in from reference TRBV7-3 and TRBJ1-5, reads GAGVSQTPSNKVTEKGKYVELRCDPISGHTALYWYRQSLGQGPEFLIYFQGTGAADDSGLPNDRFFAVRPEGSVSTLKIQRTERGDSAVYLCASTVKQCNQPQHFGDGTRLSIL.

The chain has TRBV30 and TRBJ1-4, with 7 bases fitting TRBD1. Trimming took 5 bases from V and 5 from J; bases not matched to a gene: 2. CDR1 GTSNPN and CDR2 SVGIG come from the germline V gene (reference sequence). This CDR3 contains 12 residues. As DNA, the CDR3 is TGTGCCTGGGGGGACAGAAATGAAAAACTGTTTTTT. This encodes CAWGDRNEKLFF.

The V and J genes are TRBV27 and TRBJ2-7, with 12 bases matching TRBD2. The CDR3 covers 15 residues. V shed 7 bases, J shed 5 bases, and the junction held 9 bases outside the gene matches. The germline V gene has CDR1 MNHEY and CDR2 SMNVEV (reference sequence). CDR3 coding DNA: TGTGCCAGCAAAATTGGACTAGCGGGGTACAACGAGCAGTACTTC. This encodes CASKIGLAGYNEQYF.

CDR3 nucleotide sequence: TGTGCCAGCAGCGTAGCGAGTAGCTCCTACAATGAGCAGTTCTTC. Translated: CASSVASSSYNEQFF. The chain recombines TRBV9 with TRBJ2-1; no firm D call. Between the trimmed V and J ends, which lost 0 bases and 0 bases, there was a span of 7 bases. The CDR3 is 15 amino acids. Germline assignment: CDR1 SGDLS and CDR2 YYNGEE.

The V call is TRBV5-1, the J call TRBJ2-2; the match to TRBD2 covers 10 bases. The junction had 6 bases not matched to a gene; V was cut back by 5 bases and J by 2 bases. CDR3 size: 16 residues. The germline V gene has CDR1 SGHRS and CDR2 YFSETQ. The CDR3 loop reads CASRYLAGANTGELFF. CDR3 DNA sequence: TGCGCCAGCAGATACCTAGCGGGGGCCAACACCGGGGAGCTGTTTTTT.

This chain links TRBV9 with TRBJ2-3; the match to TRBD2 covers 10 bases. Trimming at V came to 0 bases and at J to 1 base, leaving 5 bases not matched to a gene. The CDR3 sequence is 17 residues long. Germline V CDR1 and CDR2: SGDLS, YYNGEE. The CDR3 DNA follows: TGTGCCAGCAGCGTAGAGCGGGGGGGCTACGGCACAGATACGCAGTATTTT. It translates to CASSVERGGYGTDTQYF.

This chain uses TRBV5-1 with TRBJ2-7; weak D call: TRBD1 (6 bases). The CDR3 totals 17 residues. CDR1 SGHRS and CDR2 YFSETQ come from the germline V gene. Trimming removed 3 bases from V and 0 bases from J, with 19 bases in between. The CDR3: CASSWGQGRVGSYEQYF. CDR3 nucleotides: TGCGCCAGCAGCTGGGGTCAGGGGCGAGTGGGCTCCTACGAGCAGTACTTC. The full variable domain, with the rest looked up from reference TRBV5-1 and TRBJ2-7, is KAGVTQTPRYLIKTRGQQVTLSCSPISGHRSVSWYQQTPGQGLQFLFEYFSETQRNKGNFPGRFSGRQFSNSRSEMNVSTLELGDSALYLCASSWGQGRVGSYEQYFGPGTRLTVT.

V and J are TRBV7-2 and TRBJ1-3; possible D gene TRBD1, 6 bases. There are 15 residues in the CDR3. CDR1 is SGHTA, CDR2 FQGNSA, per germline. The V end lost 2 bases, the J end lost 4 bases, and 12 bases lay between the germline ends. CDR3 coding DNA: TGTGCCAGCAGCTTATTTCGGGGGGCAGGAAACACCATATATTTT. This encodes CASSLFRGAGNTIYF.

The chain uses TRBV7-2 and TRBJ2-7, with a weak D call TRBD2 (6 bases). Deletions cut 6 bases from V and 12 bases from J, with 18 bases between. The CDR3 spans 12 residues. Germline assignment: CDR1 SGHTA and CDR2 FQGNSA. CDR3 amino acids: CASRLLALEPYF. CDR3 in DNA: TGTGCCAGCAGGTTGCTAGCGTTAGAACCGTACTTC.